Each of the 14 T cell receptor beta chains below was sequenced from the same sample in a study of blood T cell repertoires in COVID-19. Produced via immunoSEQ multiplex PCR; TCRdb's table is partial and in-frame only. Counted here are roughly 300,000 clones, approximately 90% occurring once; the ten biggest clones make up roughly 2%. The sample taken for sequencing was PBMCs or T cells enriched from blood (not recorded which). These receptors came from a woman in her forties with acute COVID-19.

This chain uses TRBV6-8 with TRBJ1-2; a possible D gene is TRBD1 (5 bases). CDR3 length equals 15 residues. V was trimmed by 0 bases and J by 3 bases, leaving 11 bases between them. Germline values: CDR1 MNHGY, CDR2 SAAAGT. CDR3 sequence: CASSYSAGKDYGYTF. CDR3 sequence (DNA): TGTGCCAGCAGTTACTCGGCAGGGAAGGACTATGGCTACACCTTC.

This chain connects TRBV6-5 to TRBJ1-6, with unresolved D. The CDR3 length is 14 residues. V was shortened by 6 bases and J by 8 bases, with 14 bases between the two germline ends. Germline lookup yields CDR1 MNHEY and CDR2 SVGAGI. The DNA for the CDR3 is TGTGCCAGCAGACGGGGTGGCGCGGATTCACCCCTCCACTTT. Protein: CASRRGGADSPLHF.

This chain connects TRBV3-1 (or the pseudogene TRBV3-2) to TRBJ1-6; 7 bases line up with TRBD1. CDR3 length: 17 residues. The ends lost 4 bases at V and 7 bases at J; junction bases unmatched: 13. Germline assignment: CDR1 LGHDT and CDR2 YNNKEL (reference sequence). The CDR3 reads CASSPSLTPQGNSPLHF. In nucleotides, the CDR3 is TGTGCCAGCAGCCCAAGTTTGACACCACAGGGGAATTCACCCCTCCACTTT.

This chain links TRBV7-2 with TRBJ2-3, with 8 bases aligning to TRBD2. Trimming cost V 5 bases and J 7 bases; bases outside gene matches: 14. In germline, CDR1 is SGHTA, CDR2 FQGNSA. The CDR3 consists of 16 residues. The chain's CDR3 is CASSISGSGTVYTQYF. CDR3 DNA: TGTGCCAGCAGCATATCTGGTAGCGGGACCGTATATACGCAGTATTTT.

The gene calls are TRBV28 and TRBJ2-2; possible D gene TRBD2, 6 bases. The CDR3 length is 16 residues. V shed 1 base and J shed 6 bases, with 15 bases lying between them. Germline lookup yields CDR1 MDHEN and CDR2 SYDVKM. CDR3 nucleotides: TGTGCCAGCAGTTTATTCGGAGGGAGTCGGCCCGGGGAGCTGTTTTTT. Translation: CASSLFGGSRPGELFF. Full variable domain (rest looked up from reference TRBV28 and TRBJ2-2): DVKVTQSSRYLVKRTGEKVFLECVQDMDHENMFWYRQDPGLGLRLIYFSYDVKMKEKGDIPEGYSVSREKKERFSLILESASTNQTSMYLCASSLFGGSRPGELFFGEGSRLTVL.

The genes are TRBV6-2 or TRBV6-3 and TRBJ2-1; D remains ambiguous. The germline V gene has CDR1 MNHEY and CDR2 SVGEGT. V lost 0 bases and J 5 bases, leaving 8 bases between the germline ends. The CDR3 is 14 residues long. The CDR3 DNA reads as TGTGCCAGCAGTTACTCGGCCGAAAACAATGAGCAGTTCTTC. As protein: CASSYSAENNEQFF.

The genes are TRBV6-2 or TRBV6-3 and TRBJ2-7, with 10 bases that match TRBD1. Germline loops: CDR1 MNHEY, CDR2 SVGEGT. The trim removed 4 bases at V and 2 bases at J, leaving 5 bases unmatched. CDR3 length: 15 residues. In nucleotides, the CDR3 is TGTGCCAGCAGTTCCCCGGACAGGGGGACCTACGAGCAGTACTTC. Its protein product is CASSSPDRGTYEQYF.

This clone was found a few times. The rearrangement joins TRBV30 to TRBJ2-7; unclear D gene. This CDR3 region has 11 residues. Germline V gene lookup returns CDR1 GTSNPN and CDR2 SVGIG (reference sequence). V gave up 2 bases and J gave up 7 bases, with 9 bases separating them. DNA of the CDR3: TGTGCCTGGAGTACGTCGGGTGAGCAGTACTTC. It yields the protein CAWSTSGEQYF.

This sequence joins TRBV7-3 and TRBJ2-3; TRBD1 is a possible D gene (5 bases). The germline CDR1 and CDR2 sequences are SGHTA and FQGTGA. Trimming removed 5 bases from V and 4 bases from J, with 10 bases in between. The CDR3 consists of 13 residues. The chain's CDR3 is CASSPQGADTQYF. CDR3 DNA sequence: TGTGCCAGCAGCCCCCAAGGGGCAGATACGCAGTATTTT.

This clone was observed a single time. The chain is built from TRBV27 and TRBJ1-2, with 7 bases fitting TRBD1. In germline, CDR1 is MNHEY, CDR2 SMNVEV (reference sequence). CDR3 length: 16 residues. V lost 0 bases, J lost 8 bases, and 12 bases stayed unmatched. The CDR3 loop reads CASSLSSSTGRSGYTF. CDR3 sequence (DNA): TGTGCCAGCAGTTTATCGAGCTCGACAGGGCGGTCGGGCTACACCTTC.

The chain couples TRBV19 to TRBJ1-2, with D perhaps matching TRBD1 (5 bases). Deletions cut 3 bases from V and 4 bases from J, with 9 bases between. Looked up from germline, CDR1 is LNHDA and CDR2 is SQIVND (reference sequence). The CDR3 length is 13 residues. The CDR3 region is CASSIQGGYGYTF. The CDR3 nucleotides read TGTGCCAGTAGTATCCAGGGAGGCTATGGCTACACCTTC.

This chain joins TRBV3-1 (or the pseudogene TRBV3-2) and TRBJ1-3, with D hard to call. Trimming cost V 2 bases and J 4 bases, with 6 bases left between them. CDR1 and CDR2 from the germline V gene are LGHDT and YNNKEL (reference sequence). The CDR3 runs 13 residues. CDR3 bases: TGTGCCAGCAGCCAATTCATCGGAAACACCATATATTTT. It specifies CASSQFIGNTIYF.

V is TRBV7-9 and J is TRBJ1-5; 8 positions agree with TRBD1. Losses at the gene ends were 5 bases for V and 4 bases for J; bases not matched to a gene: 4. Germline V gives CDR1 SEHNR, CDR2 FQNEAQ (reference sequence). This CDR3 spans 14 amino acids. This chain's CDR3 is CASSPRTGNQPQHF. The CDR3 DNA sequence: TGTGCCAGCAGCCCTCGGACAGGGAATCAGCCCCAGCATTTT.

The rearrangement links TRBV25-1 to TRBJ1-2; D is unclear. Germline CDR1 and CDR2: MGHDK and SYGVNS. Trimming shortened V by 3 bases and J by 9 bases, and 11 bases separated the two germline ends. The CDR3 is 12 residues long. The CDR3 protein is CASSDRGSSYTF. CDR3 nucleotides: TGTGCCAGCAGTGACAGAGGATCGAGCTACACCTTC.